The 5 T cell receptor beta chains given below trace back to one sample, sequenced in a study of Ad26.COV2.S vaccination and SARS-CoV-2 variants (dated by TCRdb to about 2021). Explained via the paper, the treatment or condition label denotes: some 20 received Ad26.COV2.S at low or high dose, single or two shots; about 5 received placebo; per-sample allocation not given. For vaccine and placebo recipients, repertoires were sequenced using samples collected on day 63 after the first injection. Libraries were made using the immunoSEQ multiplex PCR assay. TCRdb mirrors the immuneACCESS table, restricted to in-frame sequences. Some clones are absent from its copies; in checked studies, under half trace to an unresolved V gene, and the reason for the others is unknown. The sample includes 350,000 to 550,000 clones, with nearly 90% observed a single time. The biggest ten clones account for about 2.5% of the sample.

This sample comprised peripheral blood, obtained in a trial of Ad26.COV2.S vaccine versus placebo. The receptors stem from a person between 18 and 65 years old who received the Ad26.COV2.S COVID-19 vaccine or a placebo.

The gene calls are TRBV19 and TRBJ2-2, with D perhaps TRBD1 (5 bases). CDR3 length equals 12 residues. Germline lookup yields CDR1 LNHDA and CDR2 SQIVND (reference sequence). Trimming took 6 bases from V and 10 from J, leaving 12 bases between them. This CDR3 is CASSLDSSELFF. The CDR3 coding sequence is TGTGCCAGTAGCCTCGACAGTTCGGAGCTGTTTTTT.

The chain links TRBV19 to TRBJ1-5; tentative D call: TRBD1 (5 bases). This CDR3 is built from 15 residues. V was pared by 2 bases and J by 5 bases, with 13 bases between. The germline V gene has CDR1 LNHDA and CDR2 SQIVND (reference sequence). As DNA, the CDR3 is TGTGCCAGTAGTATAAGGGGCAGACCAGATCAGCCCCAGCATTTT. Residues: CASSIRGRPDQPQHF.

V usage is TRBV5-1 and J usage is TRBJ1-4; 7 bases agree with TRBD1. The V gene end was trimmed by 4 bases and the J gene end by 0 bases; junction bases not matched to a gene: 18. Germline V CDR1 and CDR2: SGHRS, YFSETQ. The CDR3 has 20 amino acids. The DNA of the CDR3 is TGCGCCAGCAGCCCACGGACAGGAGGTACCTACGGGGCAACTAATGAAAAACTGTTTTTT. Translating it yields CASSPRTGGTYGATNEKLFF.

This chain links TRBV12-3 or TRBV12-4 with TRBJ1-2, with D unclear. The CDR3 runs to 13 residues. V lost 7 bases to trimming and J lost 11 bases, with 20 bases between them. CDR3 bases: TGTGCCAGCAAAATAATCGGGTTGTTTGGGTACACCTTC. Encoded protein: CASKIIGLFGYTF.

V usage is TRBV28 and J usage is TRBJ1-1; D remains unclear. V was pared by 2 bases and J by 0 bases, with 7 bases between. The CDR3 totals 14 residues. Per germline, CDR1 MDHEN and CDR2 SYDVKM. CDR3 region: CASSLTIMNTEAFF. CDR3 DNA sequence: TGTGCCAGCAGTTTAACAATAATGAACACTGAAGCTTTCTTT.